Presented here are 7 T cell receptor beta chains from one specimen sequenced in a study of neurological immune-mediated disorders. MiXCR was run by TCRdb on the 5' RACE reads, yielding one entry per CDR3 protein. The repertoire holds 65,000 to 85,000 distinct CDR3 sequences, with approximately 3.3% as singletons. Material: PBMCs. The receptor set was obtained from a woman between 50 and 59 years old with multiple sclerosis.

At least ten counts were recorded for this clonotype. The chain combines TRBV7-2 with TRBJ1-6; D remains ambiguous. V dropped 5 bases and J dropped 10 bases, with 12 bases sitting between them. Germline V CDR1 and CDR2: SGHTA, FQGNSA. CDR3 length: 13 residues. CDR3 in amino acids: CASSRYTASPLHF. CDR3 DNA: TGTGCCAGCAGCCGTTATACTGCCTCACCCCTCCACTTT.

The table lists this clonotype with many counts. V is TRBV5-5 and J is TRBJ1-3, with D possibly TRBD1 on 6 matching bases. From germline, CDR1 is SGHKS and CDR2 YYEKEE (reference sequence). Trimming removed 0 bases at V and 0 bases at J, with 10 bases between. The CDR3 has 16 residues. As DNA, the CDR3 is TGTGCCAGCAGCTTGGTGGGGACAACCTCTGGAAACACCATATATTTT. As protein: CASSLVGTTSGNTIYF.

This clonotype was counted ten times or more. The chain carries TRBV7-8 and TRBJ2-4, with D unresolved. The CDR3 is made up of 16 amino acids. Germline V gene lookup returns CDR1 SGHVS and CDR2 FQNEAQ. V gave up 1 base and J gave up 0 bases, with 10 bases separating them. The CDR3 spells CASSLDPPGAKNIQYF. In nucleotides, the CDR3 is TGTGCCAGCAGCTTAGACCCCCCCGGAGCCAAAAACATTCAGTACTTC.

This clonotype occurred many times. This sequence joins TRBV9 and TRBJ2-3; D is uncertain. This CDR3 spans 12 amino acids. The V end lost 5 bases, the J end lost 4 bases, and 8 bases lay between the germline ends. Germline CDR1 reads SGDLS; CDR2 reads YYNGEE. The CDR3 reads CASSDDSDTQYF. The CDR3 DNA is TGTGCCAGCAGTGATGACTCAGATACGCAGTATTTT.

Notes on this clonotype: This may arise from a read error, as a much more abundant clone is one base away. This chain joins TRBV6-5 and TRBJ2-1; D may be TRBD1 or TRBD2 (5 bases each). The germline V gene has CDR1 MNHEY and CDR2 SVGAGI. This CDR3 contains 14 residues. The CDR3 loop is CASRLEGRRNAQFF. The CDR3 nucleotides are TGTGCCAGCAGGCTCGAGGGACGGCGCAATGCGCAGTTCTTC.

This clonotype was counted many times. Written as DNA, the CDR3 is TGTGCCAGCAGTTCACAGGGGCGGGGCACCGGGGAGCTGTTTTTT. It encodes CASSSQGRGTGELFF. The rearrangement uses TRBV6-6 and TRBJ2-2, with D perhaps matching TRBD1 (7 bases). Trimming shortened V by 4 bases and J by 4 bases, and 13 bases separated the two germline ends. Germline CDR1 is MNHNY and CDR2 is SVGAGI (reference sequence). This CDR3 has 15 amino acids.

At least ten counts were recorded for this clonotype. The V and J genes are TRBV20-1 and TRBJ2-1; possibly TRBD2 for D (6 bases). Trimming pared 1 base from V and 2 bases from J, leaving 15 bases between. This CDR3 spans 16 amino acids. Germline CDR1 reads DFQATT; CDR2 reads SNEGSKA (reference sequence). In DNA, the CDR3 is TGCAGTGCTAGAGCTCGGCTGGCGGGACCCTACAATGAGCAGTTCTTC. Translating gives CSARARLAGPYNEQFF.